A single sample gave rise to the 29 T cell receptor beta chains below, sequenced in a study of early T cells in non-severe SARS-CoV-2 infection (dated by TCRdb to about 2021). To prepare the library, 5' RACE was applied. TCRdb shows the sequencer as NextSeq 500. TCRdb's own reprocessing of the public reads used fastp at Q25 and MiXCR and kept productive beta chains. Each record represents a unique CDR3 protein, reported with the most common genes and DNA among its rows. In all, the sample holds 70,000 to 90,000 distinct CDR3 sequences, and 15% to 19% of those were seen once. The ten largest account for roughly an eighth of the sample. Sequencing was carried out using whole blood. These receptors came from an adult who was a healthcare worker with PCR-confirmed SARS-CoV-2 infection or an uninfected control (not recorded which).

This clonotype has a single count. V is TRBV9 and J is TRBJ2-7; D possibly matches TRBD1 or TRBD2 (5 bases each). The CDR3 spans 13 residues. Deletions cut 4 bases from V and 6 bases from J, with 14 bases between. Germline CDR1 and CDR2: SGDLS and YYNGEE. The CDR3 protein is CASSPPVGAEQYF. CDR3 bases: TGTGCCAGCAGCCCCCCGGTCGGGGCCGAGCAGTACTTC. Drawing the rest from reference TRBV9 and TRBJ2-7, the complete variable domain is DSGVTQTPKHLITATGQRVTLRCSPRSGDLSVYWYQQSLDQGLQFLIQYYNGEERAKGNILERFSAQQFPDLHSELNLSSLELGDSALYFCASSPPVGAEQYFGPGTRLTVT.

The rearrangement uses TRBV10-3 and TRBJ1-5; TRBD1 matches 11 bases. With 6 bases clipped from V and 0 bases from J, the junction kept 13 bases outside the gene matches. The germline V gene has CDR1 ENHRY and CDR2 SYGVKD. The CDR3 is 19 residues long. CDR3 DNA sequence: TGTGCCATCAGACCGGACAGGGGGCCTCAACTATATAGCAATCAGCCCCAGCATTTT. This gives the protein CAIRPDRGPQLYSNQPQHF.

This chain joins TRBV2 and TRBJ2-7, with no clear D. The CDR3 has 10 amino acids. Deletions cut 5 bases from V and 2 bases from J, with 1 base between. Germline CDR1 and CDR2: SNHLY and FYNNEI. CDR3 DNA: TGTGCCAGCAGTACCTACGAGCAGTACTTC. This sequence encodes CASSTYEQYF.

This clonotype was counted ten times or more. The chain's CDR3 is CASSRVSGRAKNIQYF. The CDR3 region has the DNA TGTGCCAGCAGCCGTGTTTCCGGGAGAGCCAAAAACATTCAGTACTTC. The chain employs TRBV14 and TRBJ2-4, with a tentative D call TRBD2 (6 bases). Looked up from germline, CDR1 is SGHDN and CDR2 is FVKESK. With 4 bases removed from V and 0 bases from J, the gap between germline ends came to 13 bases. The CDR3 is made up of 16 amino acids.

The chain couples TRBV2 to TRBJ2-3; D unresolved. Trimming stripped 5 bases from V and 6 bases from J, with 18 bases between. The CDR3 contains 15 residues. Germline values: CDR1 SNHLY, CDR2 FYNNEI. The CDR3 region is CASSKSAPPSDTQYF. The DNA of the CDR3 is TGTGCCAGCAGTAAGTCGGCACCCCCCTCGGATACGCAGTATTTT.

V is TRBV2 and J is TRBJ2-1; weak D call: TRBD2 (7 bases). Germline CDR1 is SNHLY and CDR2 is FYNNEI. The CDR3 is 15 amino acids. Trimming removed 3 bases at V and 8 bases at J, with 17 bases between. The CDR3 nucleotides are TGTGCCAGCAGTGATTGGGGGGGCCGTGTCGATGAGCAGTTCTTC. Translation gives CASSDWGGRVDEQFF.

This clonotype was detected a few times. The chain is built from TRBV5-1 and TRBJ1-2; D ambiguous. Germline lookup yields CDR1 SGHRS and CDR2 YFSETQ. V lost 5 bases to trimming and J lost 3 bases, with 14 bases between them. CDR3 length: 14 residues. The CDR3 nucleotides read TGCGCCAGCAGGCCGTCGAGGGCGGACTATGGCTACACCTTC. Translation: CASRPSRADYGYTF.

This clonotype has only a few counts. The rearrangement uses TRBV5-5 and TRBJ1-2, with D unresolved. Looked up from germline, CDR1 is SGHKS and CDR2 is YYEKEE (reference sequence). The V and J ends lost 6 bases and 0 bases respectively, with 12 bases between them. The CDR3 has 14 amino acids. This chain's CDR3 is CASTSGRANYGYTF. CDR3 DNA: TGTGCCAGCACCTCCGGTAGGGCTAACTATGGCTACACCTTC.

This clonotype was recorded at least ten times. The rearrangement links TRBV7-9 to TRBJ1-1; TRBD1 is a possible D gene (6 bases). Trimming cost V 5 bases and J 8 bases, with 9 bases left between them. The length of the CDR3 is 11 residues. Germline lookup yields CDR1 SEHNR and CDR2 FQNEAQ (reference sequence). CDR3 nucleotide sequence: TGTGCCAGCAGCACCGGGACAGAAGCTTTCTTT. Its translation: CASSTGTEAFF.

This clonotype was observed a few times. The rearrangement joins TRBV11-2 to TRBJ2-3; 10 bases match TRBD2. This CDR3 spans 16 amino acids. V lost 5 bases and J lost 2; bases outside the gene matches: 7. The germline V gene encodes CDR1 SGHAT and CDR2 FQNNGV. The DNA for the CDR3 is TGTGCCAGCAGCCCTGGTAGCGGGGGGTTCACAGATACGCAGTATTTT. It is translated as CASSPGSGGFTDTQYF.

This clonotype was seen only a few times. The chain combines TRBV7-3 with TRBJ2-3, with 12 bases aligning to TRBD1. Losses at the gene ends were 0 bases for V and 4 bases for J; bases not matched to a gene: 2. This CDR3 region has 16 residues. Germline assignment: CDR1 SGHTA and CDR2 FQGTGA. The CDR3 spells CASSLTGTGGADTQYF. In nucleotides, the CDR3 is TGTGCCAGCAGCTTAACCGGGACAGGGGGCGCAGATACGCAGTATTTT.

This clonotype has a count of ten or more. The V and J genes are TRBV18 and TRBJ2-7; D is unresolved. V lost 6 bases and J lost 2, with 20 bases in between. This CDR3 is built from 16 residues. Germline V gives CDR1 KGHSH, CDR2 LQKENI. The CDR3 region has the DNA TGTGCCAGCTCGCCCGATCGAGGACGTACCACCTACGAGCAGTACTTC. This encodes CASSPDRGRTTYEQYF. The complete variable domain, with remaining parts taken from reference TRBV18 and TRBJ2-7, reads NAGVMQNPRHLVRRRGQEARLRCSPMKGHSHVYWYRQLPEEGLKFMVYLQKENIIDESGMPKERFSAEFPKEGPSILRIQQVVRGDSAAYFCASSPDRGRTTYEQYFGPGTRLTVT.

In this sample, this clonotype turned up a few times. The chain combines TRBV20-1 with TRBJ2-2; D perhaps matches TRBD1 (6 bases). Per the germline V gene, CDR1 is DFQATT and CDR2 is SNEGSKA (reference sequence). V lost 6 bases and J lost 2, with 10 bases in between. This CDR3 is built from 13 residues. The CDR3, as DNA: TGCAGTGCGTGGGACACCAACACCGGGGAGCTGTTTTTT. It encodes CSAWDTNTGELFF.

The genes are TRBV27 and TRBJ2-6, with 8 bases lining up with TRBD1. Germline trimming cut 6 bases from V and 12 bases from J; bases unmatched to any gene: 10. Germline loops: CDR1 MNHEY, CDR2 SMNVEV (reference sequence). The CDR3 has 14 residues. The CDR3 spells CASSADRDIVVLTF. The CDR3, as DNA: TGTGCCAGCAGCGCGGACAGGGACATTGTCGTCCTGACTTTC.

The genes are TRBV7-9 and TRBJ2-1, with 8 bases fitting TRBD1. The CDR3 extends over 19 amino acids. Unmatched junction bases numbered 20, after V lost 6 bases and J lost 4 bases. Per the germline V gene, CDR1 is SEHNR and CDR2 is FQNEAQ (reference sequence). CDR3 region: CASSPKLGQGPLGYNEQFF. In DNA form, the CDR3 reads TGTGCCAGCAGTCCAAAATTAGGACAGGGTCCTCTCGGATACAATGAGCAGTTCTTC.

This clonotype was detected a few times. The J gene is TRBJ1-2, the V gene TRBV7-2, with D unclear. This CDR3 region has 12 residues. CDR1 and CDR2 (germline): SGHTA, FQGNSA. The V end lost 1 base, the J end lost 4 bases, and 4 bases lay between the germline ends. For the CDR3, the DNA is TGTGCCAGCAGCTTAGTAGGCTATGGCTACACCTTC. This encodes CASSLVGYGYTF.

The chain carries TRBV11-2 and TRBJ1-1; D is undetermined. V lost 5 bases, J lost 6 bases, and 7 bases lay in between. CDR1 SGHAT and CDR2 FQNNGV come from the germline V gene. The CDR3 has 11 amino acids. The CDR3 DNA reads TGTGCCAGCAGCCCGTGGTCTGAAGCTTTCTTT. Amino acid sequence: CASSPWSEAFF. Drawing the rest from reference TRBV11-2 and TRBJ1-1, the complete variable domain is EAGVAQSPRYKIIEKRQSVAFWCNPISGHATLYWYQQILGQGPKLLIQFQNNGVVDDSQLPKDRFSAERLKGVDSTLKIQPAKLEDSAVYLCASSPWSEAFFGQGTRLTVV.

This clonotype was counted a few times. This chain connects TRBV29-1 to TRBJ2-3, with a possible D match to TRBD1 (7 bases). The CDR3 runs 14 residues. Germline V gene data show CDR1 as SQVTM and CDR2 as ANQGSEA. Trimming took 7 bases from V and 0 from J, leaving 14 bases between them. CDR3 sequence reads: CSGVTGTSTDTQYF. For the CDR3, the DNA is TGCAGCGGCGTGACAGGGACTAGCACAGATACGCAGTATTTT.

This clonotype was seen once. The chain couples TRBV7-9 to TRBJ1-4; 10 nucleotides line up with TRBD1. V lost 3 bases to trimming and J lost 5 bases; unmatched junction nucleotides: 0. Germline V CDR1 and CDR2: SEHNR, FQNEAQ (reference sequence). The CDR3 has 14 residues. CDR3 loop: CASSLGQGNEKLFF. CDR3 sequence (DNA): TGTGCCAGCAGCTTGGGACAGGGGAATGAAAAACTGTTTTTT.

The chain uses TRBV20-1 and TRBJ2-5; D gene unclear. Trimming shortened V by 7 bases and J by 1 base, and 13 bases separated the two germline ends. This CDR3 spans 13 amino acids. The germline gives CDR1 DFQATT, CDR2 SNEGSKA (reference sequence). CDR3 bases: TGCAGTGTAGGTCCAGCGCGCCAAGAGACCCAGTACTTC. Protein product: CSVGPARQETQYF.

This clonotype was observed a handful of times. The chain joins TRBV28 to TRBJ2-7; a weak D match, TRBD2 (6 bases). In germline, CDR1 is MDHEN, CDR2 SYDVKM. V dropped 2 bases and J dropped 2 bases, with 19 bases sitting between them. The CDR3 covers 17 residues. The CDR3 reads CASSLPPLRDPTYEQYF. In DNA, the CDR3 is TGTGCCAGCAGTTTACCCCCCTTGCGGGACCCTACCTACGAGCAGTACTTC.

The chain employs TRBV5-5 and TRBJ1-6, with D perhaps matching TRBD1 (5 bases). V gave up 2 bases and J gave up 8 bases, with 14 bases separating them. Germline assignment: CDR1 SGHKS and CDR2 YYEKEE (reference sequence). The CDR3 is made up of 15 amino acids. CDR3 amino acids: CASSLSGPPYSPLHF. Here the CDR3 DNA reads TGTGCCAGCAGCTTATCAGGGCCCCCGTATTCACCCCTCCACTTT.

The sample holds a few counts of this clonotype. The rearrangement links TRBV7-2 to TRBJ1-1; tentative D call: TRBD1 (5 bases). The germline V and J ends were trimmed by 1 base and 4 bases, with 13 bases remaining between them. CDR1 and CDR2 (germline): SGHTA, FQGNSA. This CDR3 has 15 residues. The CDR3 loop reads CASSLVGGVSTEAFF. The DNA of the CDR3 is TGTGCCAGCAGCTTAGTCGGGGGGGTGAGCACTGAAGCTTTCTTT.

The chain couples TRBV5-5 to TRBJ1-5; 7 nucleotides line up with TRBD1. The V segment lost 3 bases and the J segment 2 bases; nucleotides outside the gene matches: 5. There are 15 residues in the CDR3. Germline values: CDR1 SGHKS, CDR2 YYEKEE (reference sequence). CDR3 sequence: CASSSTGYGNQPQHF. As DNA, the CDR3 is TGTGCCAGCAGCTCGACAGGGTATGGCAATCAGCCCCAGCATTTT.

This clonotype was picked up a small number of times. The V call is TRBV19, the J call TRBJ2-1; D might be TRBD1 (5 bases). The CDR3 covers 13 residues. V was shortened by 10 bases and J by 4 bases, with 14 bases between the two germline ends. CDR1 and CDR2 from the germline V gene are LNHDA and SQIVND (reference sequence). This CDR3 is CATWQGGYNEQFF. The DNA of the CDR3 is TGTGCCACTTGGCAGGGTGGTTACAATGAGCAGTTCTTC.

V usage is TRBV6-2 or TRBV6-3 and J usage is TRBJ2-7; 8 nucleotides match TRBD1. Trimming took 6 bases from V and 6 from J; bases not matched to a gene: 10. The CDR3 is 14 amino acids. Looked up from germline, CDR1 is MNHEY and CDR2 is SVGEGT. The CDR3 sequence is CASRPGGTGSEQYF. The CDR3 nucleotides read TGTGCCAGCAGACCCGGCGGGACAGGAAGCGAGCAGTACTTC.

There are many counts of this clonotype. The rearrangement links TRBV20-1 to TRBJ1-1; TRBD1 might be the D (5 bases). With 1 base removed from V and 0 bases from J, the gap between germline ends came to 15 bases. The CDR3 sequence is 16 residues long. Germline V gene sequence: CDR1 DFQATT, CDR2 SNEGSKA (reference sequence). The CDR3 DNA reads TGCAGTGCTAGAGTTCGGGGACTCCCCATGAACACTGAAGCTTTCTTT. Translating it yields CSARVRGLPMNTEAFF.

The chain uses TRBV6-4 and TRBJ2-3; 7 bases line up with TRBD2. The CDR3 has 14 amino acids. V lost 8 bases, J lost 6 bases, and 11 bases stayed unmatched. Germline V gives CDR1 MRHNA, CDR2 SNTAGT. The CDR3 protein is CASRGNLLADTQYF. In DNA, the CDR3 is TGTGCCAGCCGGGGGAATTTACTAGCGGATACGCAGTATTTT.

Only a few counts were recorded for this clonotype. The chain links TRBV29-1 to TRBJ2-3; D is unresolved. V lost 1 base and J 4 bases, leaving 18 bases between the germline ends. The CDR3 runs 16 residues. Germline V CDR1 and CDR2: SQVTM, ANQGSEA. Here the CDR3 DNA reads TGCAGCGTTGAAGTCCCGGACGGATCTCTAGCAGATACGCAGTATTTT. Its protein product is CSVEVPDGSLADTQYF.